This T cell receptor (beta chain) stems from a study of cytomegalovirus exposure and HLA in healthy donors. Across the study: In an early release, HLA-typed donors contributed roughly 85 million unique TCR sequences.

Turning to this clone: Antigen unknown.

This PCR relied on a set of 60 Vbeta primers and 13 Jbeta primers. Authors' processing steps: Later, roughly 80 million unique TCR beta chains were counted in an analysis, and roughly 11 million of them were shared. Clones were read by immunoSEQ multiplex PCR, and TCRdb kept only the in-frame ones, dropping some. From that table come the V and J calls and clone size; the DNA was used to work out D and trimming. The sample lists fewer than 300,000 clones; around 80% were seen once. General study points: Associated with cytomegalovirus, according to the listing, were 150 to 200 TCR beta chains.

The CDR3 runs to 14 residues. With 1 base removed from V and 3 bases from J, the gap between germline ends came to 9 bases. Germline CDR1 is KGHSH and CDR2 is LQKENI. The rearrangement uses TRBV18 and TRBJ1-2; maybe TRBD1 (6 bases). The TCR comes from a girl aged 2-10 years in good health and CMV-seronegative. Sequencing was carried out using PBMCs. Here the CDR3 reads CASSPQQGYYGYTF. The CDR3 DNA follows: TGTGCCAGCTCACCACAGCAGGGGTACTATGGCTACACCTTC.